The next 9 T cell receptor beta chains were all read from a single sample in a study of vaccination and CD4 T cells after COVID-19. The antigens for these receptors are not known. Documented treatment: approximately 10-day PBMC culture with coronavirus spike peptide pools or control peptides (ViraFEST assay). Sequenced with the Oncomine TCR Beta short-read assay was DNA taken from cultured CD4+ T cells. A single record per CDR3 protein comes from TCRdb applying MiXCR to the PCR reads. The table records about 6,600 distinct CDR3 sequences, 20% to 25% of them present only once. The source material was CD4+ T cells from blood, cultured in vitro, sampled after SARS-CoV-2 vaccination. Receptors originate from a human donor who had recovered from COVID-19.

This sequence joins TRBV7-8 and TRBJ2-3, with D possibly called TRBD1 or TRBD2 (7 bases each). The germline CDR1 and CDR2 sequences are SGHVS and FQNEAQ. The CDR3 runs 14 residues. With 2 bases removed from V and 4 bases from J, the gap between germline ends came to 10 bases. The CDR3 nucleotides read TGTGCCAGCAGCTTACAGGGGGGGTCAGATACGCAGTATTTT. This gives the protein CASSLQGGSDTQYF.

V gene TRBV12-3 or TRBV12-4 combines with J gene TRBJ2-2, with D tentatively TRBD1 (5 bases). With 2 bases removed from V and 6 bases from J, the gap between germline ends came to 7 bases. The CDR3 sequence is 13 residues long. The CDR3, as DNA: TGTGCCAGCAGTTTATTAGGGGCCGGGGAGCTGTTTTTT. Encoded protein: CASSLLGAGELFF.

This clonotype is judged medium-sized. This chain connects TRBV7-2 to TRBJ2-5; D possibly corresponds to TRBD1 (6 bases). The CDR3 totals 15 residues. Trimming removed 5 bases from V and 5 bases from J, with 18 bases in between. Germline V gene sequence: CDR1 SGHTA, CDR2 FQGNSA. Here the CDR3 DNA reads TGTGCCAGCAGCCTAGGGGGATCGGGGCCTGAGACCCAGTACTTC. This encodes CASSLGGSGPETQYF.

V and J are TRBV2 and TRBJ1-2; 7 nucleotides match TRBD1. Trimming removed 4 bases from V and 5 bases from J; junction bases left unmatched: 16. The CDR3 runs 17 residues. Germline V gene data show CDR1 as SNHLY and CDR2 as FYNNEI. CDR3 in DNA: TGTGCCAGCAGTGCGGGGGTTCGGGGAGGGGGCCCGTATGGCTACACCTTC. Translated: CASSAGVRGGGPYGYTF.

By share of the sample, this clonotype is medium-sized. The chain carries TRBV20-1 and TRBJ2-7; 11 positions match TRBD2. Looked up from germline, CDR1 is DFQATT and CDR2 is SNEGSKA (reference sequence). Losses at the gene ends were 2 bases for V and 3 bases for J; bases not matched to a gene: 9. CDR3 size: 16 residues. The CDR3: CSARNPTSGRGYEQYF. Here the CDR3 DNA reads TGCAGTGCTAGAAACCCCACTAGCGGGAGAGGCTACGAGCAGTACTTC.

J is TRBJ2-5 and V is TRBV5-6, with 7 bases aligning to TRBD1. CDR3 length equals 14 residues. V lost 3 bases to trimming and J lost 4 bases; unmatched junction nucleotides: 6. The germline CDR1 and CDR2 sequences are SGHDT and YYEEEE. This chain's CDR3 is CASSSTGQGETQYF. DNA for the CDR3: TGTGCCAGCAGCTCGACAGGGCAGGGAGAGACCCAGTACTTC.

This rearrangement joins TRBV2 to TRBJ1-1; no clear D. CDR1 and CDR2 (germline): SNHLY, FYNNEI. Trimming cost V 5 bases and J 7 bases, with 11 bases left between them. CDR3 size: 12 residues. Here the CDR3 DNA reads TGTGCCAGCAGTAAGACGGCCCTTGAAGCTTTCTTT. Protein sequence: CASSKTALEAFF.

This clonotype showed up just a few times. V is TRBV11-3 and J is TRBJ1-1, with 11 bases that match TRBD1. Germline lookup yields CDR1 SGHNT and CDR2 YENEEA. Germline trimming cut 3 bases from V and 3 bases from J; bases unmatched to any gene: 6. This CDR3 region has 16 residues. CDR3 sequence (DNA): TGTGCCAGCAGCTTCTCGGGGACAGGGGGGTACACTGAAGCTTTCTTT. Amino acid sequence: CASSFSGTGGYTEAFF.

This clonotype was counted between two and nine times. The genes are TRBV20-1 and TRBJ2-1, with 7 positions matching TRBD1. The CDR3 is 14 amino acids. V lost 6 bases, J lost 3 bases, and 8 bases stayed unmatched. The germline gives CDR1 DFQATT, CDR2 SNEGSKA (reference sequence). The CDR3 DNA reads TGCAGTGCCCCAGACAGGGTTGGCTACAATGAGCAGTTCTTC. Its translation is CSAPDRVGYNEQFF.